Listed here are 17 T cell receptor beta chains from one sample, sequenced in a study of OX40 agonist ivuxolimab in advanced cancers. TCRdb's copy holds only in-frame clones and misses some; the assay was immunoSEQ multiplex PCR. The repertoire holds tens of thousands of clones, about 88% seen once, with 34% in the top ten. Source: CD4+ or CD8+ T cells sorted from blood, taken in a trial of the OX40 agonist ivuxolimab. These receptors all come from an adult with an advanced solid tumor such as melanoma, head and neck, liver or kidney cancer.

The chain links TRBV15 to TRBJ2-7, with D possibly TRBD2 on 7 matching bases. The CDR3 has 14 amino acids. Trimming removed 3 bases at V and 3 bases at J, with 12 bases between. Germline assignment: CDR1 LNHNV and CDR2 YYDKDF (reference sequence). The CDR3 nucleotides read TGTGCCACCAGCAGTGGGGGGGCCGGCTACGAGCAGTACTTC. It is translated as CATSSGGAGYEQYF.

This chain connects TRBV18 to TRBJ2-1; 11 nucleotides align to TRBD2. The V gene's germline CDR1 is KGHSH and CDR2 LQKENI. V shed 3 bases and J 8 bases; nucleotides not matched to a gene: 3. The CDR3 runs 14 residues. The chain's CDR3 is CASSPGLAVDEQFF. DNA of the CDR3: TGTGCCAGCTCACCGGGACTAGCGGTGGATGAGCAGTTCTTC.

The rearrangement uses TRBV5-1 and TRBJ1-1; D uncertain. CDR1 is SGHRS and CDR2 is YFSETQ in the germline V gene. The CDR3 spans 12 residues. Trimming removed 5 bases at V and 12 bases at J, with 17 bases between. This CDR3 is CASSTPPAETFF. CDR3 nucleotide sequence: TGCGCCAGCAGTACCCCGCCAGCGGAAACTTTCTTT. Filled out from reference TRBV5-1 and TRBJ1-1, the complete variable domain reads KAGVTQTPRYLIKTRGQQVTLSCSPISGHRSVSWYQQTPGQGLQFLFEYFSETQRNKGNFPGRFSGRQFSNSRSEMNVSTLELGDSALYLCASSTPPAETFFGQGTRLTVV.

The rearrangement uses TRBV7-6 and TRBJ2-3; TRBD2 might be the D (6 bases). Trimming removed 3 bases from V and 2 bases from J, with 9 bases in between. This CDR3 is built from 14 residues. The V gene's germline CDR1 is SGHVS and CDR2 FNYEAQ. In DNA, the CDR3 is TGTGCCAGCAGCTTGGCGGGATACACAGATACGCAGTATTTT. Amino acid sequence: CASSLAGYTDTQYF. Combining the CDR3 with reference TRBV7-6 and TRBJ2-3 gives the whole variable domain GAGVSQSPRYKVTKRGQDVALRCDPISGHVSLYWYRQALGQGPEFLTYFNYEAQQDKSGLPNDRFSAERPEGSISTLTIQRTEQRDSAMYRCASSLAGYTDTQYFGPGTRLTVL.

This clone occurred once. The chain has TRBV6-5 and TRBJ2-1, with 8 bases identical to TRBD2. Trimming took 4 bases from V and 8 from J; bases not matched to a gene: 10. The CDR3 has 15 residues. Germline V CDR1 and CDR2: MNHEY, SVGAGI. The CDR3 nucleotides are TGTGCCAGCAGTTCGGGGGGGGCCCATAGAGATGAGCAGTTCTTC. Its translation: CASSSGGAHRDEQFF.

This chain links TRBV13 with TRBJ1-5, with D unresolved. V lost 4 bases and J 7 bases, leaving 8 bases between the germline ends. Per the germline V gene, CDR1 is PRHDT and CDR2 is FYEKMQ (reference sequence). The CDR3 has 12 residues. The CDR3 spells CASSSDGQPQHF. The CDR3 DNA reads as TGTGCCAGCAGCTCGGATGGCCAGCCCCAGCATTTT.

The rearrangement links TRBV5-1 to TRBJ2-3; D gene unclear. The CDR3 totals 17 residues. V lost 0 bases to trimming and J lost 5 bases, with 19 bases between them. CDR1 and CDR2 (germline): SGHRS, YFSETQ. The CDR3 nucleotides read TGCGCCAGCAGCTTGGACTCCGGCGCGCCAGTACGAGATACGCAGTATTTT. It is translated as CASSLDSGAPVRDTQYF.

The CDR3 spells CASSSALLSTEAFF. The CDR3 bases are TGTGCCAGCAGTTCGGCATTGCTGAGCACTGAAGCTTTCTTT. The chain links TRBV27 to TRBJ1-1, with no clear D. From germline, CDR1 is MNHEY and CDR2 SMNVEV (reference sequence). The CDR3 length is 14 residues. V shed 4 bases and J shed 4 bases, with 13 bases lying between them.

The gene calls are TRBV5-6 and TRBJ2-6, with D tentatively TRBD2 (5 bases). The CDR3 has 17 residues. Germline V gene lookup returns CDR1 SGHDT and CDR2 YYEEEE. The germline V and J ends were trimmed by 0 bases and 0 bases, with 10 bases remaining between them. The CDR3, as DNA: TGTGCCAGCAGCTTGGCCGCAGGACTCTCTGGGGCCAACGTCCTGACTTTC. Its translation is CASSLAAGLSGANVLTF.

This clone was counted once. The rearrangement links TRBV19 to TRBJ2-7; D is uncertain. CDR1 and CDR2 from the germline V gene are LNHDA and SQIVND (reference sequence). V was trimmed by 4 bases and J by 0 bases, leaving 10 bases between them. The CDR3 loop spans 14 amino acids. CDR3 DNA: TGTGCCAGTAGTACTCTTGCCGGCTCCTACGAGCAGTACTTC. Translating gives CASSTLAGSYEQYF.

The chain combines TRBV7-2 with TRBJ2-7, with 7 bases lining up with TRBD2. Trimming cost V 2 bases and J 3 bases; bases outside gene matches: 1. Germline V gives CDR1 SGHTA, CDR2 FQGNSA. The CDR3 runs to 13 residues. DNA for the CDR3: TGTGCCAGCAGCTTATGGACTAGCTACGAGCAGTACTTC. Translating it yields CASSLWTSYEQYF.

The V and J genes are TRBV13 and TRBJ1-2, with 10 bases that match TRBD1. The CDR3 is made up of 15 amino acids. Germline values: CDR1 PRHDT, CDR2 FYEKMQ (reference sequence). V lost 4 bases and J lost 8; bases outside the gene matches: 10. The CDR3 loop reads CASSSRWTGGRGYTF. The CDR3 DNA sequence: TGTGCCAGCAGCTCGCGGTGGACAGGGGGACGAGGCTACACCTTC.

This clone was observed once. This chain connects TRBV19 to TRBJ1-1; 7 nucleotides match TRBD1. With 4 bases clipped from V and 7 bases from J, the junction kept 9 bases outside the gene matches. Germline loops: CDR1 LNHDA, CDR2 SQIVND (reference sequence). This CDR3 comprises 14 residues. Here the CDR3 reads CASSSRDSTFEAFF. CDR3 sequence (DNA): TGTGCCAGTAGTAGCCGGGACAGCACTTTTGAAGCTTTCTTT.

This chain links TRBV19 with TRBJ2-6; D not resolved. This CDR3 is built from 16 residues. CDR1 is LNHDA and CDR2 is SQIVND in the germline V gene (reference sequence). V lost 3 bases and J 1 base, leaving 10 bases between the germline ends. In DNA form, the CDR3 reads TGTGCCAGTAGTATCGGTGGGGTTTCTGGGGCCAACGTCCTGACTTTC. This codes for CASSIGGVSGANVLTF.

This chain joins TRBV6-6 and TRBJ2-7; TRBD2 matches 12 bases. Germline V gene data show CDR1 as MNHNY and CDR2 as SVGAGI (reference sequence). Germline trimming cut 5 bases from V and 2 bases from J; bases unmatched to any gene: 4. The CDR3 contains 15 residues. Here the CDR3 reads CASSLRLAGAYEQYF. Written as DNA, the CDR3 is TGTGCCAGCAGTCTCCGACTAGCGGGGGCCTACGAGCAGTACTTC.

The CDR3 loop is CASSYTGPRPDTQYF. The CDR3 DNA sequence: TGTGCCAGCAGTTACACCGGACCCCGCCCAGATACGCAGTATTTT. This rearrangement joins TRBV6-6 to TRBJ2-3; D is unclear. The length of the CDR3 is 15 residues. V dropped 2 bases and J dropped 4 bases, with 13 bases sitting between them. CDR1 is MNHNY, CDR2 SVGAGI, per germline (reference sequence).

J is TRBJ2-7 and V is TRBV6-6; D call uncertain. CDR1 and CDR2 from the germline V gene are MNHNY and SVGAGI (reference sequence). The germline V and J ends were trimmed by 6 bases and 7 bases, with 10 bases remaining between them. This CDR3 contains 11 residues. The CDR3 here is CASSSGLEQYF. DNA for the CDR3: TGTGCCAGCAGCTCCGGGCTAGAGCAGTACTTC.